This entry lists 11 T cell receptor beta chains sequenced from one sample in a study of T cells in Graves' hyperthyroidism and ophthalmopathy. RNA transcripts gave rise to amplified TCR beta CDR3 regions. First-round RT-PCR with HTBI primers amplified the TCR CDR3 region. MiXCR, applied by TCRdb to the multiplex PCR reads, yields one record per CDR3 protein. The data contain fewer than 110,000 distinct CDR3 sequences, about half of them singletons. The sample comprised blood. These receptors were taken from a man aged 40-55 years with Graves' hyperthyroidism.

The chain couples TRBV2 to TRBJ2-3; D gene unclear. V gave up 5 bases and J gave up 11 bases, with 23 bases separating them. This CDR3 contains 15 residues. Germline V gene data show CDR1 as SNHLY and CDR2 as FYNNEI. This CDR3 reads CASSITRLRNNEQYF. As DNA, the CDR3 is TGTGCCAGCAGTATCACACGACTTCGAAACAATGAGCAGTATTTT.

This clonotype was seen at least ten times. The chain joins TRBV5-6 to TRBJ2-3; D not resolved. This CDR3 spans 14 amino acids. Germline assignment: CDR1 SGHDT and CDR2 YYEEEE. The ends were cut back, 0 bases at V and 2 bases at J, with 7 bases in the middle. In DNA, the CDR3 is TGTGCCAGCAGCTTGGTTGCATTCACAGATACGCAGTATTTT. Its protein product is CASSLVAFTDTQYF.

Concerning this clonotype itself: One base away lies a much larger clone, so this may be a sequencing read error. CDR3 loop: CASSQGAVATNTEAFF. CDR3 nucleotides: TGCGCCAGCAGCCAAGGGGCAGTCGCTACGAACACTGAAGCTTTCTTT. The chain joins TRBV5-5 to TRBJ1-1; D possibly corresponds to TRBD1 (5 bases). The germline gives CDR1 SGHKS, CDR2 YYEKEE (reference sequence). The CDR3 runs to 16 residues.

This clonotype was picked up many times. V and J are TRBV20-1 and TRBJ2-5; D is uncertain. The CDR3 runs to 11 residues. The germline V gene encodes CDR1 DFQATT and CDR2 SNEGSKA (reference sequence). V lost 3 bases to trimming and J lost 1 base, with 3 bases between them. The CDR3 bases are TGCAGTGCTAGTGTCCAAGAGACCCAGTACTTC. Protein: CSASVQETQYF.

This clonotype was picked up many times. The rearrangement joins TRBV6-1 to TRBJ2-7; D gene unclear. Germline V gives CDR1 MNHNS, CDR2 SASEGT. V was shortened by 2 bases and J by 2 bases, with 7 bases between the two germline ends. CDR3 length equals 13 residues. The CDR3 loop is CASSESQAYEQYF. CDR3 nucleotides: TGTGCCAGCAGTGAATCCCAGGCCTACGAGCAGTACTTC.

The chain carries TRBV12-3 or TRBV12-4 and TRBJ2-1; TRBD1 is a possible D gene (6 bases). CDR3 size: 14 residues. V lost 3 bases and J lost 9, with 15 bases in between. CDR3 loop: CASSFWATGREQFF. The CDR3, as DNA: TGTGCCAGCAGTTTTTGGGCCACAGGGCGTGAGCAGTTCTTC.

The V call is TRBV2, the J call TRBJ1-5; D remains ambiguous. This CDR3 spans 16 amino acids. V lost 3 bases and J 5 bases, leaving 17 bases between the germline ends. In germline, CDR1 is SNHLY, CDR2 FYNNEI. CDR3 region: CASSEGRARVDQPQHF. CDR3 nucleotides: TGTGCCAGCAGTGAGGGCCGGGCGAGGGTCGATCAGCCCCAGCATTTT.

This clonotype was picked up many times. This chain uses TRBV5-8 with TRBJ1-2; possibly TRBD1 for D (5 bases). V lost 3 bases to trimming and J lost 7 bases, with 19 bases between them. The germline V gene encodes CDR1 SGHTS and CDR2 YDEGEE. The CDR3 extends over 15 amino acids. The CDR3 DNA is TGTGCCAGCAGCTCCCCCCGTTCGGGGCTGGGTGGCTACACCTTC. This sequence encodes CASSSPRSGLGGYTF.

The chain employs TRBV5-1 and TRBJ1-4; 8 bases align to TRBD1. From germline, CDR1 is SGHRS and CDR2 YFSETQ. The V gene end was trimmed by 6 bases and the J gene end by 9 bases; junction bases not matched to a gene: 10. The CDR3 totals 14 residues. The CDR3 region has the DNA TGCGCCAGCATCTCCCAGGGGGCAGGTAAAAAACTGTTTTTT. Translation gives CASISQGAGKKLFF. Full variable domain (missing parts from reference TRBV5-1 and TRBJ1-4): KAGVTQTPRYLIKTRGQQVTLSCSPISGHRSVSWYQQTPGQGLQFLFEYFSETQRNKGNFPGRFSGRQFSNSRSEMNVSTLELGDSALYLCASISQGAGKKLFFGSGTQLSVL.

The chain is built from TRBV5-1 and TRBJ2-1; 8 bases map to TRBD1. The length of the CDR3 is 15 residues. Germline V gene lookup returns CDR1 SGHRS and CDR2 YFSETQ. V lost 4 bases, J lost 4 bases, and 7 bases stayed unmatched. This CDR3 is CASSPPRTGYNEQFF. CDR3 nucleotide sequence: TGCGCCAGCAGCCCCCCGAGGACAGGGTACAATGAGCAGTTCTTC.

The CDR3 coding sequence is TGTGCCAGCTCGGGGGGATCTGGAAACACCATATATTTT. It specifies CASSGGSGNTIYF. The V and J genes are TRBV7-8 and TRBJ1-3; D perhaps matches TRBD1 (5 bases). The V gene lost 8 bases and the J gene lost 1 base, with 9 bases spanning the gap. The CDR3 consists of 13 residues. CDR1 is SGHVS, CDR2 FQNEAQ, per germline.